This T cell receptor beta chain originates from a study of cytomegalovirus exposure and HLA in healthy donors. Study information: An earlier analysis found some 120 million unique TCR beta sequences from 150 million to 200 million T cells.

PCR was performed using 60 Vbeta and 13 Jbeta primers. Original handling: A later analysis counted 65 million to 90 million unique TCR beta chains, around 10 million shared. TCRdb's table, derived via immunoSEQ multiplex PCR, lists solely in-frame clones and lacks some. V and J calls and clone size are as listed in that table; D and trimming were resolved from the DNA. The top ten hold approximately 2% of the sample, which has under 250,000 clones, about three quarters seen once. Study findings and constraints: Reportedly, HLA-A and HLA-B alleles of most subjects were accurately predicted from TCR beta.

As for this clone: Its antigen is as yet unknown.

The specimen was PBMCs. The TCR originated in a male donor in good health and CMV-seronegative.

The CDR3 region is CASSITGGNTIYF. The CDR3 DNA reads TGTGCCAGTAGTATTACAGGGGGAAACACCATATATTTT. V and J are TRBV19 and TRBJ1-3, with D perhaps matching TRBD1 (6 bases). Trimming left V 3 bases short and J 4 bases short, with 7 bases between. From germline, CDR1 is LNHDA and CDR2 SQIVND (reference sequence). The CDR3 length is 13 residues.